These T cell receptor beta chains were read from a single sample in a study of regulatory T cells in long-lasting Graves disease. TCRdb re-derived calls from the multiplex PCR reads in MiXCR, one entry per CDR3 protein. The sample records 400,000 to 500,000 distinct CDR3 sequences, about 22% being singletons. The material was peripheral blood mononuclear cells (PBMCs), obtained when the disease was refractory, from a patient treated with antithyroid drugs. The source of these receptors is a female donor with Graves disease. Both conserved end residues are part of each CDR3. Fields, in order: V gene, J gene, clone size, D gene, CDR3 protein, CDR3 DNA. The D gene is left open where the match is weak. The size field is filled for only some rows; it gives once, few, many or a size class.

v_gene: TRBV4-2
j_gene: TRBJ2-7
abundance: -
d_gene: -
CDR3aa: CASSQVEIALGQYF
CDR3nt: TGTGCCAGCAGCCAAGTAGAGATAGCGCTGGGGCAGTACTTC

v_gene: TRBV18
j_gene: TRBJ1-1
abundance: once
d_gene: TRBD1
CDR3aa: CASSPGQGEVTEAFF
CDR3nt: TGTGCCAGCTCACCTGGACAGGGGGAAGTCACTGAAGCTTTCTTT

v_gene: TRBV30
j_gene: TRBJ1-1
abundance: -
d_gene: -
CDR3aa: CAWTVGLDTEAFF
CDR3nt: TGTGCCTGGACAGTGGGATTGGACACTGAAGCTTTCTTT

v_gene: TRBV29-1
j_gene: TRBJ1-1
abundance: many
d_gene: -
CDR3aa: CSVEGGSGTEAFF
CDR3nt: TGCAGCGTTGAAGGGGGAAGTGGGACTGAAGCTTTCTTT

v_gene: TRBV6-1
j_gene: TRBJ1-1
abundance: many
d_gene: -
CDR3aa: CASSRTSEAFF
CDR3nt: TGTGCCAGCAGCCGGACATCAGAAGCTTTCTTT

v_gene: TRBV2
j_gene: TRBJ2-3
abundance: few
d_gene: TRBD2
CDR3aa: CAILTSFGGDTQYF
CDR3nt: TGTGCCATCCTCACTAGTTTCGGGGGGGATACGCAGTATTTT

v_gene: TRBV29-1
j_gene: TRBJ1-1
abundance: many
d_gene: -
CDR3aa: CSVDDLPGDTEAFF
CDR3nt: TGCAGCGTTGACGATCTACCTGGGGACACTGAAGCTTTCTTT

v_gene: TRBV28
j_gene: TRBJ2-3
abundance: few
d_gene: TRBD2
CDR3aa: CASSLLAGGSAATDTQYF
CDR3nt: TGTGCCAGCAGTTTACTAGCGGGAGGATCCGCTGCCACAGATACGCAGTATTTT

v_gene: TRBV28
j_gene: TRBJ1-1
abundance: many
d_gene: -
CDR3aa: CASSQGGHFKMNTEAFF
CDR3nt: TGTGCCAGCAGCCAAGGGGGGCATTTCAAGATGAACACTGAAGCTTTCTTT

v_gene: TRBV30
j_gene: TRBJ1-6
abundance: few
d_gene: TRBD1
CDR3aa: CAWRGQGEAPLHF
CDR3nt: TGTGCCTGGAGAGGACAGGGGGAAGCACCCCTCCACTTT

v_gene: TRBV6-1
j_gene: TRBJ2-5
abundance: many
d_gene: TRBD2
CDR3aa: CASRPSGGGETQYF
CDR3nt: TGTGCCAGCCGTCCTAGCGGGGGGGGGGAGACCCAGTACTTC

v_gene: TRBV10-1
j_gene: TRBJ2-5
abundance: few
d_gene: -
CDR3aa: CASSELAALQETQYF
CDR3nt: TGCGCCAGCAGTGAGCTCGCGGCACTCCAAGAGACCCAGTACTTC

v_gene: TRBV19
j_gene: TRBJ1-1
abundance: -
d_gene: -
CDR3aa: CASSTQTPNTEAFF
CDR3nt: TGTGCCAGTAGTACGCAGACACCGAACACTGAAGCTTTCTTT

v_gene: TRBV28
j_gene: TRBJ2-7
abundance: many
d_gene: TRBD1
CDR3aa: CASRPTGVGSYEQYF
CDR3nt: TGTGCCAGCAGACCAACAGGGGTGGGCTCCTACGAGCAGTACTTC

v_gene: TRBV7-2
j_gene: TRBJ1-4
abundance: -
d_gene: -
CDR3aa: CASSLALVVGMKLFF
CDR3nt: TGTGCCAGCAGCTTAGCTCTCGTGGTGGGGATGAAACTGTTTTTT

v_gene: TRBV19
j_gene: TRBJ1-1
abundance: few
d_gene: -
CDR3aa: CASSMEGLVTEAFF
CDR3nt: TGTGCCAGTAGTATGGAAGGGCTGGTCACTGAAGCTTTCTTT

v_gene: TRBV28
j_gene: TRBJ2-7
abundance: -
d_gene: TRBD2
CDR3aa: CASSLTGGRAREQYF
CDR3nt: TGTGCCAGCAGTTTAACGGGAGGGCGGGCTCGCGAGCAGTACTTC

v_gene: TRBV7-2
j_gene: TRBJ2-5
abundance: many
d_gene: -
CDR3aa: CASSLGSPETQYF
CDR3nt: TGTGCCAGCAGCTTAGGAAGTCCAGAGACCCAGTACTTC

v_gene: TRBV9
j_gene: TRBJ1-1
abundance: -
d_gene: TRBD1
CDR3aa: CASSVGLSGGTEAFF
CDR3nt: TGTGCCAGCAGCGTAGGTTTATCAGGGGGCACTGAAGCTTTCTTT

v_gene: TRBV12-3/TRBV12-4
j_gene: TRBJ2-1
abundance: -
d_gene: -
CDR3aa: CASSDKGRNEQFF
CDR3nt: TGTGCCAGCAGTGACAAAGGTAGAAATGAGCAGTTCTTC

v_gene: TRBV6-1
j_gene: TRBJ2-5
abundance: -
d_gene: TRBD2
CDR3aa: CASSPTSGRIGETQYF
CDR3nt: TGTGCCAGCAGCCCGACTAGCGGGAGGATTGGGGAGACCCAGTACTTC

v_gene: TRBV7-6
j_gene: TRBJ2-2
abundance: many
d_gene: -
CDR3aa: CASSLRRGNTGELFF
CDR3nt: TGTGCCAGCAGTTTACGCAGGGGAAACACCGGGGAGCTGTTTTTT

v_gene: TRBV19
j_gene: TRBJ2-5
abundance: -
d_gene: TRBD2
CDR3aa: CASSLSSGGHQETQYF
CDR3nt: TGTGCCAGTAGTCTCTCTAGCGGGGGCCACCAAGAGACCCAGTACTTC

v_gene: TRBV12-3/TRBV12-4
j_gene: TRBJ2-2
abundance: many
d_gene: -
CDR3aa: CASSLLVAGELFF
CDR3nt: TGTGCCAGCAGTTTACTAGTGGCCGGGGAGCTGTTTTTT

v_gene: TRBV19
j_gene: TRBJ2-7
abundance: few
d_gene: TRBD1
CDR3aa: CASSNDRAVYEQYF
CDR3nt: TGTGCCAGTAGTAACGACAGGGCGGTTTACGAGCAGTACTTC

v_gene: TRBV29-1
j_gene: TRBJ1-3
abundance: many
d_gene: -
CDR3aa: CSVEDNGANTIYF
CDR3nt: TGCAGCGTTGAAGATAACGGGGCAAACACCATATATTTT

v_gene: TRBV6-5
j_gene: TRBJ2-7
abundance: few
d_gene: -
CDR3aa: CASSSELARYF
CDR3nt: TGTGCCAGCAGTTCCGAGCTCGCTCGATACTTC

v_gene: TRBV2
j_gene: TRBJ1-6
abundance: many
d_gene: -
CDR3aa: CASSEVGNSPLHF
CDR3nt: TGTGCCAGCAGTGAAGTAGGGAATTCACCCCTCCACTTT

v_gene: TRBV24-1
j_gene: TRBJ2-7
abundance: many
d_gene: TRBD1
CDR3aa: CATSVLGQGGYEQYF
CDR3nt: TGTGCCACCAGTGTCCTCGGACAGGGCGGGTACGAGCAGTACTTC

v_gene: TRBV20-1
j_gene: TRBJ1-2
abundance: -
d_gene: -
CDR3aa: CSATPETDYNPVYGYTF
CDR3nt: TGCAGTGCTACCCCTGAGACAGACTACAACCCAGTCTATGGCTACACCTTC

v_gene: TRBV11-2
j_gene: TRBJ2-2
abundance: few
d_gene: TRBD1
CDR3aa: CASSFRDRGPGELFF
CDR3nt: TGTGCCAGCAGCTTTAGGGACAGGGGTCCCGGGGAGCTGTTTTTT

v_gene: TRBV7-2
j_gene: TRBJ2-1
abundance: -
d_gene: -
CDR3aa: CASSSYRSPDEQFF
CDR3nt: TGTGCCAGCAGCTCCTACCGGAGCCCTGATGAGCAGTTCTTC

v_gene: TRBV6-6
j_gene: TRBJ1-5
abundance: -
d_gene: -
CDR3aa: CASSYSSRGNQPQHF
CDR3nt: TGTGCCAGCAGTTACTCGAGCAGGGGCAATCAGCCCCAGCATTTT

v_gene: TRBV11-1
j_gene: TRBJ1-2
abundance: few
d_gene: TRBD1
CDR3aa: CASSQDSQGADRDGYTF
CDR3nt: TGCGCCAGCAGCCAAGATAGTCAGGGGGCAGATCGCGACGGCTACACCTTC

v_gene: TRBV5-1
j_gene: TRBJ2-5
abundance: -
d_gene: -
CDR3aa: CASSPRTRQSETQYF
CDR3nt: TGCGCCAGCAGCCCCCGGACTCGGCAGTCAGAGACCCAGTACTTC

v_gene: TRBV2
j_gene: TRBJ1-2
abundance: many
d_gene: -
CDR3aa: CASASSNYGYTF
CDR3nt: TGTGCCAGCGCCAGCTCTAACTATGGCTACACCTTC

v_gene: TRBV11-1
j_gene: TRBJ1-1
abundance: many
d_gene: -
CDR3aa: CASSLWENEAFF
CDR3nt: TGTGCCAGCAGCTTATGGGAAAATGAAGCTTTCTTT

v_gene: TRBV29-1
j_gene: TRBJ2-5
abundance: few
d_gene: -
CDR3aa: CSGEGGETQYF
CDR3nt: TGCAGCGGGGAGGGGGGGGAGACCCAGTACTTC

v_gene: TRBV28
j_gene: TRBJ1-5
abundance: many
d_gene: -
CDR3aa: CASKLFQPQHF
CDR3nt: TGTGCCAGTAAGCTCTTTCAGCCCCAGCATTTT

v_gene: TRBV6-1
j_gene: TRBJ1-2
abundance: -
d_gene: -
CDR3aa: CASSNPMEGYTF
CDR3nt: TGTGCCAGCAGCAACCCCATGGAGGGCTACACCTTC

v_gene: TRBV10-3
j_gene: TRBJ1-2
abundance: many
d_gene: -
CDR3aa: CAIMGTEGYGYTF
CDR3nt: TGTGCCATCATGGGGACCGAGGGCTATGGCTACACCTTC

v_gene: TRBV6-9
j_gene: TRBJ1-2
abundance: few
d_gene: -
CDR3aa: CASSSLEAAGGRYTF
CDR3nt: TGTGCCAGCAGTTCTCTGGAGGCGGCAGGAGGGCGCTACACCTTC